Listed below are T cell receptor beta chains from one sample, sequenced in a study of shared clonotypes between healthy human individuals. Data came from immunoSEQ multiplex PCR; TCRdb stores just in-frame clones and leaves some out. The sample holds over a million clones, roughly 96% seen once. Sample: naive CD4+ T cells sorted from blood. The receptors here all came from a man aged 30 to 45 in good health. Each CDR3 is given with its conserved first and last residue. D genes are given only for firm matches. The listing skips clone size in some rows; elsewhere it reads once, few, many or a size class.

D,V,J,size,DNA,CDR3
TRBD1,TRBV28,TRBJ2-1,NA,TGTGCCAGCAGTTACCGGAGAGGACAGGTCAGGTTCGATGAGCAGTTCTTC,CASSYRRGQVRFDEQFF
NA,TRBV6-6,TRBJ1-5,NA,TGTGCCAGCAGTCAAACCCCTCATCAGCCCCAGCATTTT,CASSQTPHQPQHF
NA,TRBV11-2,TRBJ1-2,NA,TGTGCCAGCAGCCCAAACGTCAGGGGAAACTATGGCTACACCTTC,CASSPNVRGNYGYTF
NA,TRBV7-2,TRBJ2-7,NA,TGTGCCAGCAGCCCGTCCTGGTTTGGGGGTGGCGAGCAGTACTTC,CASSPSWFGGGEQYF
NA,TRBV19,TRBJ2-2,NA,TGTGCCAGTAGCTTCTTCACCGGGGAGCTGTTTTTT,CASSFFTGELFF
NA,TRBV4-3,TRBJ1-4,NA,TGCGCCAGCAGCCAGAGTTGGGGGGCGCGGGGTGAAAAACTGTTTTTT,CASSQSWGARGEKLFF
NA,TRBV7-2,TRBJ2-7,NA,TGTGCCAGCAGCTTAGTTGTTGGAGGCGGCTCCTACGAGCAGTACTTC,CASSLVVGGGSYEQYF
TRBD1,TRBV5-1,TRBJ2-1,NA,TGCGCCAGCAGCCCGGGACAGGGTGGGAACAATGAGCAGTTCTTC,CASSPGQGGNNEQFF
TRBD1,TRBV10-2,TRBJ1-5,NA,TGCGCCAGCAGTGTGAAGGGACAGGGGGCCGATCAGCCCCAGCATTTT,CASSVKGQGADQPQHF
TRBD2,TRBV5-1,TRBJ2-2,NA,TGCGCCAGCAGCTTAGCGGGGAGGACCTCTCTAGGGAACACCGGGGAGCTGTTTTTT,CASSLAGRTSLGNTGELFF
TRBD1,TRBV29-1,TRBJ2-7,NA,TGCAGCGTGGGACAGGGTAGTGTCTACGAGCAGTACTTC,CSVGQGSVYEQYF
TRBD2,TRBV2,TRBJ2-3,NA,TGTGCCAGCAGTGAACCAGCTAGCGGGAGGGCCATGGTGGGCACAGATACGCAGTATTTT,CASSEPASGRAMVGTDTQYF
TRBD2,TRBV14,TRBJ2-3,few,TGTGCCAGCAGCCAACCGACTAGCGGCACAGATACGCAGTATTTT,CASSQPTSGTDTQYF
NA,TRBV7-6,TRBJ2-1,NA,TGTGCCAGCGGACCCTTCGGGGGACCTTACAATGAGCAGTTCTTC,CASGPFGGPYNEQFF
NA,TRBV18,TRBJ2-5,NA,TGTGCCAGCTCACCGCTTCCCGCCTCCATCCAAGAGACCCAGTACTTC,CASSPLPASIQETQYF
TRBD2,TRBV29-1,TRBJ2-1,NA,TGCAGCGTTGAAGGGCCTAGCGGGGATCTCTCCAATGAGCAGTTCTTC,CSVEGPSGDLSNEQFF
NA,TRBV5-5,TRBJ2-1,NA,TGTGCCAGCACGGAGGGGAATGAGCAGTTCTTC,CASTEGNEQFF
NA,TRBV18,TRBJ1-1,NA,TGTGCCAGCTCACCCTCTAGGACGGACAGAAACACTGAAGCTTTCTTT,CASSPSRTDRNTEAFF
NA,TRBV6-1,TRBJ2-2,NA,TGTGCCAGCAGCCTGGACAGTTGGTACACCGGGGAGCTGTTTTTT,CASSLDSWYTGELFF
NA,TRBV15,TRBJ1-5,NA,TGTGCCACCAGCAGAGAGAGAGTAAATCAGCCCCAGCATTTT,CATSRERVNQPQHF
NA,TRBV11-2,TRBJ1-1,NA,TGTGCCAGCAGCTTAGAAGGGGTTATGAACACTGAAGCTTTCTTT,CASSLEGVMNTEAFF
NA,TRBV5-4,TRBJ1-4,NA,TGTGCCAGCAGCTTGGAACGGGGGCGGAATGAAAAACTGTTTTTT,CASSLERGRNEKLFF
NA,TRBV2,TRBJ1-5,NA,TGTGCCAGCAGTGATCAGACAGTCAATCAGCCCCAGCATTTT,CASSDQTVNQPQHF
NA,TRBV5-5,TRBJ2-6,NA,TGTGCCAGCAGCTTCAACTCTGGGGCCAACGTCCTGACTTTC,CASSFNSGANVLTF
NA,TRBV5-4,TRBJ2-7,once,TGTGCCAGCAGCTTATACGAAGGAAGCTCCTACGAGCAGTACTTC,CASSLYEGSSYEQYF
TRBD2,TRBV28,TRBJ2-7,NA,TGTGCCAGCAGTCACGGACTAGCGGGAGTCTACGAGCAGTACTTC,CASSHGLAGVYEQYF
TRBD1,TRBV18,TRBJ2-7,NA,TGTGCCAGCTCCCCCTTATCCGGGACAGGGCTTTACGAGCAGTACTTC,CASSPLSGTGLYEQYF
TRBD1,TRBV29-1,TRBJ2-3,NA,TGCAGCGTGGGGGACAGGCGCACAGATACGCAGTATTTT,CSVGDRRTDTQYF
TRBD2,TRBV5-1,TRBJ2-1,once,TGCGCCAGCAGCCTACCCGGGACTAGCGGAAAGTATTCGGCCAATGAGCAGTTCTTC,CASSLPGTSGKYSANEQFF
NA,TRBV9,TRBJ2-3,NA,TGTGCCAGCAGCGTAAAGTGGGGTAATATGGATACGCAGTATTTT,CASSVKWGNMDTQYF
TRBD1,TRBV6-1,TRBJ1-4,NA,TGTGCCAGCGAGGACAGGGGGGGAAAACTGTTTTTT,CASEDRGGKLFF
TRBD2,TRBV29-1,TRBJ2-2,NA,TGCAGCGTTTCACGGGGGGCGAACACCGGGGAGCTGTTTTTT,CSVSRGANTGELFF
NA,TRBV11-2,TRBJ2-7,NA,TGTGCCAGCAGCCTTCAATACGAGCAGTACTTC,CASSLQYEQYF
NA,TRBV28,TRBJ2-1,NA,TGTGCCAGCAGTTTATCATTGGGCGGCTCCTACAATGAGCAGTTCTTC,CASSLSLGGSYNEQFF
NA,TRBV6-6,TRBJ2-5,NA,TGTGCCAGCAACCAGACTAGATCCATTAAAGAGACCCAGTACTTC,CASNQTRSIKETQYF
NA,TRBV7-3,TRBJ2-3,NA,TGTGCCAGCAGCTTGGGCGCAGATACGCAGTATTTT,CASSLGADTQYF
TRBD2,TRBV14,TRBJ2-1,once,TGTGCCAGCAGCCAAGAGCCTAGCGGGAGTTCCTACAATGAGCAGTTCTTC,CASSQEPSGSSYNEQFF
NA,TRBV14,TRBJ1-1,NA,TGTGCCAGCAGCCAACGAACAGGGTTGAACACTGAAGCTTTCTTT,CASSQRTGLNTEAFF
NA,TRBV5-4,TRBJ2-7,NA,TGTGCCAGCAGCTTGCCGGGGGCCTACGAGCAGTACTTC,CASSLPGAYEQYF
TRBD2,TRBV6-5,TRBJ2-1,NA,TGTGCCTGCGGCGGGAGACCATTGTATGAGCAGTTCTTC,CACGGRPLYEQFF
NA,TRBV5-8,TRBJ1-6,NA,TGTGCCAGCACCCCTGTGGGGAAAATCTCCTATAATTCACCCCTCCACTTT,CASTPVGKISYNSPLHF
TRBD2,TRBV5-4,TRBJ2-1,NA,TGTGCCAGCCGGCTAGCGGGGTACAATGAGCAGTTCTTC,CASRLAGYNEQFF
TRBD1,TRBV9,TRBJ2-1,NA,TGTGCCAGCAGCGCCAGGGACAGGAGGGTTCGCTGGGACAATGAGCAGTTCTTC,CASSARDRRVRWDNEQFF
NA,TRBV6-1,TRBJ1-1,NA,TGTGCCAGCTGCGCCAGGGCAGCGATGAACACTGAAGCTTTCTTT,CASCARAAMNTEAFF
TRBD1,TRBV27,TRBJ1-2,NA,TGTGCCAGCTCGGACAGGGGCTTGGGCTACACCTTC,CASSDRGLGYTF
TRBD2,TRBV14,TRBJ2-5,NA,TGTGCCAGCAGCCAAGGGCTAGCGGGAGAAAGGAACCAGGAGACCCAGTACTTC,CASSQGLAGERNQETQYF
TRBD1,TRBV14,TRBJ2-7,NA,TGTGCCAGCAGCACTAGAACAGGGGGCAAGTACGAGCAGTACTTC,CASSTRTGGKYEQYF
TRBD1,TRBV11-2,TRBJ2-7,NA,TGTGCCAGCAGCCTTCAGGACAGGGAGCAGTACTTC,CASSLQDREQYF
TRBD2,TRBV2,TRBJ2-1,NA,TGTGCCAGCAGTGAAACCGGGACTAGTCTGTACAATGAGCAGTTCTTC,CASSETGTSLYNEQFF
TRBD2,TRBV18,TRBJ2-7,NA,TGTGCCAGCTCACAGGGTGTAAGTAGCGGGACTTCCTACGAGCAGTACTTC,CASSQGVSSGTSYEQYF
TRBD2,TRBV7-9,TRBJ2-1,NA,TGTGCCAGCAGTCGAGGGACTAGCGGGACCCCTGAGGGCAATGAGCAGTTCTTC,CASSRGTSGTPEGNEQFF
NA,TRBV5-1,TRBJ2-1,NA,TGCGCCAGCCGGGAACAGGGCTCCTACAATGAGCAGTTCTTC,CASREQGSYNEQFF
NA,TRBV2,TRBJ2-7,NA,TGTGCCAGCAGTATCAGGGTGGGCGAGCAGTACTTC,CASSIRVGEQYF
NA,TRBV5-1,TRBJ1-1,NA,TGCGCCAGCAGCCCTTTACAGGGTACGGTGAACACTGAAGCTTTCTTT,CASSPLQGTVNTEAFF
NA,TRBV9,TRBJ1-2,NA,TGTGCCAGCAGCGTAGCGGACAGCAACTATGGCTACACCTTC,CASSVADSNYGYTF
TRBD2,TRBV5-6,TRBJ2-1,NA,TGTGCCAGCAGTCCGGGACTAGCCTCAAATGAGCAGTTCTTC,CASSPGLASNEQFF
NA,TRBV2,TRBJ2-7,NA,TGTGCCAGCAGGGGGTCGGGACCCTCGTCCGAGCAGTACTTC,CASRGSGPSSEQYF